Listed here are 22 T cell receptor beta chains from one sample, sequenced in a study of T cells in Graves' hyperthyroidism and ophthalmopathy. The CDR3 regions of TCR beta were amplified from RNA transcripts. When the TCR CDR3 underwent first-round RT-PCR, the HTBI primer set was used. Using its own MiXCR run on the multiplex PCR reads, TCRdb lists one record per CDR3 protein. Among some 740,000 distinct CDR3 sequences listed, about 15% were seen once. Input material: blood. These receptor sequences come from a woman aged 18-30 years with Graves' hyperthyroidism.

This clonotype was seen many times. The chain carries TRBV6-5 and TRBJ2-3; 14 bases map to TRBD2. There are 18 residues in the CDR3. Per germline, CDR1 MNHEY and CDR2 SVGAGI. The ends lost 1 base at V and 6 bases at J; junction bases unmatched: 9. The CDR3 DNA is TGTGCCAGCAGTTACTTTCCGGGACTAGCGGGAGCTGGGGATACGCAGTATTTT. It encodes CASSYFPGLAGAGDTQYF.

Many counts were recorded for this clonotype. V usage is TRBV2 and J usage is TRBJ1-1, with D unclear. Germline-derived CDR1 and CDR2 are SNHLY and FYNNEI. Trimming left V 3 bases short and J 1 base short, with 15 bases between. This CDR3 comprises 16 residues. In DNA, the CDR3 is TGTGCCAGCAGTGATTTGCGCCCCCTCCGGAACACTGAAGCTTTCTTT. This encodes CASSDLRPLRNTEAFF.

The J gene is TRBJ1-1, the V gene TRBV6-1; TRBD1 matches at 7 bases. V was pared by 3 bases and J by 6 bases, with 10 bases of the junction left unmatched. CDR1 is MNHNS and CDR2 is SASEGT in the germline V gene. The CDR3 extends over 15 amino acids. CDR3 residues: CASSEGRGGRPEAFF. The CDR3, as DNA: TGTGCCAGCAGTGAGGGACGAGGGGGCCGACCTGAAGCTTTCTTT.

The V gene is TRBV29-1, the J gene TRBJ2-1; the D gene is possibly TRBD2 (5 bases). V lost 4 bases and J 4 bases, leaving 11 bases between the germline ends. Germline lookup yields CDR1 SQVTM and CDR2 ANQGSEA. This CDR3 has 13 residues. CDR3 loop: CSVGPRGYNEQFF. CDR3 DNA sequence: TGCAGCGTTGGACCCCGGGGATACAATGAGCAGTTCTTC.

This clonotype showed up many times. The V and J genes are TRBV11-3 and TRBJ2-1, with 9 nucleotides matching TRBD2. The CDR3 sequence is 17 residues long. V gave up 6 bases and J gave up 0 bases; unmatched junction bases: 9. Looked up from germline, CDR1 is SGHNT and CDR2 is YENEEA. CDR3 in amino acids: CASRGGASGISYNEQFF. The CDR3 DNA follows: TGTGCCAGCAGGGGAGGGGCTAGCGGGATCTCCTACAATGAGCAGTTCTTC. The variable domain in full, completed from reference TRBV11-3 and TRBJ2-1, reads EAGVVQSPRYKIIEKKQPVAFWCNPISGHNTLYWYLQNLGQGPELLIRYENEEAVDDSQLPKDRFSAERLKGVDSTLKIQPAELGDSAVYLCASRGGASGISYNEQFFGPGTRLTVL.

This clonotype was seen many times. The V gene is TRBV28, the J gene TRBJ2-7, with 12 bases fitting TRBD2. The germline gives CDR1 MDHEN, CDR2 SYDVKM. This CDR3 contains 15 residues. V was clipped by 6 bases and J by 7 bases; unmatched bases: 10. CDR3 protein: CASRAPTSGRGEQYF. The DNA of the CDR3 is TGTGCCAGCAGAGCCCCGACTAGCGGGAGAGGTGAGCAGTACTTC. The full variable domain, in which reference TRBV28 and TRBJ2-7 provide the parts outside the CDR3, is DVKVTQSSRYLVKRTGEKVFLECVQDMDHENMFWYRQDPGLGLRLIYFSYDVKMKEKGDIPEGYSVSREKKERFSLILESASTNQTSMYLCASRAPTSGRGEQYFGPGTRLTVT.

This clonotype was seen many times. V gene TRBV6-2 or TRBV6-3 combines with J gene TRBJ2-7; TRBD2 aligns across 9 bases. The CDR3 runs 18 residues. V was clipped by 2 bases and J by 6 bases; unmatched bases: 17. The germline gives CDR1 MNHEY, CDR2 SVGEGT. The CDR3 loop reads CASSYVGGRGLKGIEQYF. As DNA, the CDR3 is TGTGCCAGCAGTTACGTTGGCGGGAGGGGACTTAAAGGGATCGAGCAGTACTTC.

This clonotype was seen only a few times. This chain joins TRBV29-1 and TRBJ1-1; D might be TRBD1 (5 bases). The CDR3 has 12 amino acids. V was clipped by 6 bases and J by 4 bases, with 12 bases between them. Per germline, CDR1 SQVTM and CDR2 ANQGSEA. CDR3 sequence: CSVGLRGTEAFF. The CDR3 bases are TGCAGCGTGGGCCTGAGGGGCACTGAAGCTTTCTTT.

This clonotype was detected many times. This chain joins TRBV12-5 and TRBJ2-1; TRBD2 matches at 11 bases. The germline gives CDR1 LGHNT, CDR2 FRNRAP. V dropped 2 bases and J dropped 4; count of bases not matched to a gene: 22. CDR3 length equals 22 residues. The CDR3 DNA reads TGTGCTAGTGGTTTGTCAGTGGAGCAGGGGCCTAGCGGGAGGTCTCTGTACAATGAGCAGTTCTTC. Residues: CASGLSVEQGPSGRSLYNEQFF.

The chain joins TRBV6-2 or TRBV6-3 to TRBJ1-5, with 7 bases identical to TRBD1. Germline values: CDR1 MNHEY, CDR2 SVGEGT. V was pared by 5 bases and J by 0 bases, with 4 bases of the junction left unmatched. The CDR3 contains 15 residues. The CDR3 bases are TGTGCCAGCAGTCCCGGACAGGTTAGCAATCAGCCCCAGCATTTT. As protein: CASSPGQVSNQPQHF.

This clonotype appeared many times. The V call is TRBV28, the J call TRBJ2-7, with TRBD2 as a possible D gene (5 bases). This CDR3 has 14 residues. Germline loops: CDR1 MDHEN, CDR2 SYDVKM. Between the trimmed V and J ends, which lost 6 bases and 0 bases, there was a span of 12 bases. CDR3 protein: CASSRGGDSYEQYF. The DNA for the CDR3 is TGTGCCAGCAGCCGGGGTGGGGACTCCTACGAGCAGTACTTC.

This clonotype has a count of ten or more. CDR3 bases: TGTGCCAGCAGAACAGGGGGCGCCCCCTACAATGAGCAGTTCTTC. Translation: CASRTGGAPYNEQFF. The genes are TRBV27 and TRBJ2-1, with 9 bases aligning to TRBD1. V was clipped by 6 bases and J by 2 bases; unmatched bases: 5. The CDR3 is 15 residues long. Germline values: CDR1 MNHEY, CDR2 SMNVEV (reference sequence).

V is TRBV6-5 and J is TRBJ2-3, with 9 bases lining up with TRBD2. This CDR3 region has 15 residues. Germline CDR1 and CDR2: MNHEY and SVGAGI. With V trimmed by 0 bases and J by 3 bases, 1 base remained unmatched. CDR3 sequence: CASSYSTSGTDTQYF. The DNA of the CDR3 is TGTGCCAGCAGTTACTCGACTAGCGGAACAGATACGCAGTATTTT.

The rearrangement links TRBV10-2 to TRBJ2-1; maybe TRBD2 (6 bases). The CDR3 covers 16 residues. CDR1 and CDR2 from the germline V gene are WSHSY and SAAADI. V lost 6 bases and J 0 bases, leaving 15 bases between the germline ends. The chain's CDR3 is CASRSSVTSSYNEQFF. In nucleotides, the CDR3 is TGCGCCAGCAGGTCTAGCGTTACGAGCTCCTACAATGAGCAGTTCTTC.

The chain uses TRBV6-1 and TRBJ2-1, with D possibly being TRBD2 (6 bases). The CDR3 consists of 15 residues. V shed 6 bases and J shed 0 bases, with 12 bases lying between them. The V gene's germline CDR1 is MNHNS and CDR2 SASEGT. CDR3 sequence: CASSSGVRSYNEQFF. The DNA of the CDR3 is TGTGCCAGCAGCTCGGGGGTCCGCTCCTACAATGAGCAGTTCTTC.

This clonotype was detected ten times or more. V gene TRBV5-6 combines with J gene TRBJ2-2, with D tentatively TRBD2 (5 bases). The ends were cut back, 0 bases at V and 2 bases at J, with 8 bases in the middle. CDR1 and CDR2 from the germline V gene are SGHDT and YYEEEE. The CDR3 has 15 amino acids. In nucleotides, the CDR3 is TGTGCCAGCAGCTTGGTTAGCGTCAACACCGGGGAGCTGTTTTTT. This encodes CASSLVSVNTGELFF.

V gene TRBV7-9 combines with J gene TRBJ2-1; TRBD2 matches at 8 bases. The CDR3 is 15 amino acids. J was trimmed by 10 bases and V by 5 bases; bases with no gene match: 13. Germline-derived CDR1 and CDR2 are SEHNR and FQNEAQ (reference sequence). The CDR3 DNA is TGTGCCAGCAGCCTAACCGGGAGGGCCAATCGGGAGCAGTTCTTC. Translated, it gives CASSLTGRANREQFF.

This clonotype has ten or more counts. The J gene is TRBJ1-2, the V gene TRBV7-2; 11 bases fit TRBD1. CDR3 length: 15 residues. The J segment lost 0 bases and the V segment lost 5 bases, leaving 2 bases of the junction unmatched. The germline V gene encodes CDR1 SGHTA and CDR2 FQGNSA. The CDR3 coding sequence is TGTGCCAGCAGCCGGGGACAGGGGGCTAACTATGGCTACACCTTC. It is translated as CASSRGQGANYGYTF.

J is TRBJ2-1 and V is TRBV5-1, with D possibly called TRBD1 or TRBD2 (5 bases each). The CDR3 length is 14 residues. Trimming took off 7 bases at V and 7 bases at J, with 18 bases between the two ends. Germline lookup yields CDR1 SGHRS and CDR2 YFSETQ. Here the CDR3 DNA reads TGCGCCAGCTCTGAAGGGACGGCTGATAATGAGCAGTTCTTC. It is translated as CASSEGTADNEQFF.

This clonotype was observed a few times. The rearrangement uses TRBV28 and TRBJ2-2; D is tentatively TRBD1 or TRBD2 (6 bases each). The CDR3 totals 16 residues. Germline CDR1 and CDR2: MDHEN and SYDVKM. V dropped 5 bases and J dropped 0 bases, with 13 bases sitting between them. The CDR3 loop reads CASSPYGGANTGELFF. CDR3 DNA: TGTGCCAGCAGTCCGTACGGGGGCGCGAACACCGGGGAGCTGTTTTTT.

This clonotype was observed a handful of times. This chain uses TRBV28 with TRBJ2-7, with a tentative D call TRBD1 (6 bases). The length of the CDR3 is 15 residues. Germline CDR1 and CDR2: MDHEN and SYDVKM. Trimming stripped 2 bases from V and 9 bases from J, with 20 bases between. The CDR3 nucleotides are TGTGCCAGCAGTTTACCCCGGGCCAGGGGCCCTTGGCAGTACTTC. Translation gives CASSLPRARGPWQYF.

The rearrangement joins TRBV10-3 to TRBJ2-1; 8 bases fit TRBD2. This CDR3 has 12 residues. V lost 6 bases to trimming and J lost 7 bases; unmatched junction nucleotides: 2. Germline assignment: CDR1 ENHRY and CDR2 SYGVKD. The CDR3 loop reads CAISGGGNEQFF. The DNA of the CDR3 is TGTGCCATCAGCGGGGGGGGGAATGAGCAGTTCTTC.